The sample holds a few counts of the clone carrying this TCR beta chain. Its specificity is not known. The data belong to a study of post-analysis software for immune sequencing data. Study in general: The disease courses covered relapsing-remitting, secondary progressive and progressive-relapsing multiple sclerosis. Study observations and caveats: Under the F measure, samples that were prepared in one batch clustered strongly together. Controls significantly exceeded multiple sclerosis patients in normalized Chao1 diversity. Patients showed TRBV5-6, TRBV5-1 and TRBV20-1 among roughly 5 TRBV segments more frequent than in controls.

Unique molecular identifiers featured in each of the TCR beta cDNA libraries. Input amounts of about 0.85 to 10 million T cells were used. These gave approximately 500,000 cDNA molecules, so each molecule approximated one T cell. TCRdb processed the PCR reads anew with MiXCR; each CDR3 protein has one entry. The sample has 740,000 or so distinct CDR3 sequences; around 50% are singletons. CDR1 is SSHAT, CDR2 FNYEAQ, per germline (reference sequence). CDR3 length: 13 residues. The germline V and J ends were trimmed by 11 bases and 2 bases, with 13 bases remaining between them. Sample: blood. The chain carries TRBV7-7 and TRBJ2-1; D possibly corresponds to TRBD2 (5 bases). This receptor was obtained from a girl under 18 with multiple sclerosis. CDR3 in amino acids: CALGGWPYNEQFF. The CDR3 DNA is TGTGCCCTAGGAGGTTGGCCCTACAATGAGCAGTTCTTC.